There are a few counts of the clone carrying this T cell receptor beta chain. This record belongs to a study of blood T cell repertoires in COVID-19. The wider study: Acute-phase and convalescent COVID-19 samples originated in the United States, Italy and Spain.

Original processing notes: It was from reference gene primer amplification that nucleated cell counts were estimated. Repertoires were generated with immunoSEQ multiplex PCR, while TCRdb's copy carries only in-frame clones and drops some. V and J calls and clone size follow that table, whereas D and trimming were derived from the DNA. Seen here are around 250,000 clones, 75% to 85% observed once, and the top ten hold less than 6.5%. With V trimmed by 5 bases and J by 7 bases, 15 bases remained unmatched. The CDR3 spans 16 residues. Germline V CDR1 and CDR2: SEHNR, FQNEAQ (reference sequence). The sequencing sample was made of peripheral blood. The receptor comes from a man aged 50-60 years with active or convalescent COVID-19. The chain employs TRBV7-9 and TRBJ2-5; the match to TRBD2 covers 8 bases. The CDR3 nucleotides read TGTGCCAGCAGCGCGCCTTTAGCCGGGGCGGGGGGGACCCAGTACTTC. Translated: CASSAPLAGAGGTQYF.